This section outlines one TCR beta chain sequence together with its context. Its antigen has not been determined. It may be a read error: a sequence one base away is much more abundant. The sample is drawn from a study of glioma-infiltrating T cells (dated by TCRdb to 2015 to 2016). The study in broad terms: Glioma tissue, non-neoplastic brain tissue and matched peripheral blood mononuclear cells were used as sources from which TCR alpha- and beta-chain repertoires were sequenced. Three low-grade glioma patients, roughly 8 primary glioblastoma patients and three non-glioma patients contributing non-neoplastic brain tissue were included in the paired cohort. To measure divergence between tissue and blood T-cell populations, each tissue-infiltrating repertoire was compared with the peripheral blood repertoire of the same patient.

V lost 1 base and J lost 3 bases; the stretch between them is 7 bases long. CDR3 length: 13 amino acids, cysteine to phenylalanine. Only the CDR3 region is kept as DNA, spanning 39 bases read in frame from base 1. The CDR1 and CDR2 encoded by the germline V gene are SGHVS and FQNEAQ. TCR alpha and beta CDR3 regions were amplified with the iRepertoire nested amplicon-rescue multiplex PCR (arm-PCR) platform from RNA. One-step reverse transcription and amplification used about 95-450 ng of tissue mRNA or PBMC total RNA as input. Following bead purification, Illumina adapters were added by a secondary multiplex PCR, and libraries between 200 and 400 bp were gel-purified. The libraries contained internal 6-nucleotide barcodes that were used for demultiplexing. The libraries were sequenced on an Illumina MiSeq using 2x220 or 2x250 nucleotide paired-end reads. In the source study's methods: Paired reads were merged using FLASH 1.2.11 and were aligned to the GRCh37 human genome using BWA-MEM, after which TRA and TRB reads were extracted. V and J assignment used an IMGT-derived reference of cassette sequences and CDR3 motifs that included pseudogenes. Reads were translated in three frames, and productive CDR3s were defined as those with a C...FGXG motif and no stop codons. A clonotype was defined as a unique combination of a V-J cassette pair and a CDR3 amino acid sequence. Hamming distance filtering was applied to reads, with thresholds set by the sequence error rate of each sample in mapped regions. TCRdb took the public reads, trimmed them with fastp at Q25, ran MiXCR for clone calling and kept in-frame beta chains. CDR3 protein duplicates are merged, each entry listing the most common genes and DNA. TCRdb, not the authors, supplied the V and J calls. The sample has about 180,000 distinct CDR3 sequences on record, about 47% of them singletons. Roughly 5.2% of the sample is held by the ten biggest clonotypes.

Broader findings and caveats from the paper: Very few CDR3 sequences were shared between tissue and blood, attributed to high CDR3 diversity and limited sampling. VJ-independent divergence between tissue and blood was lower than expected in non-neoplastic patients but higher than expected in all gliomas, particularly low-grade gliomas. Group comparisons rested on small numbers: three non-neoplastic, three low-grade glioma and several glioblastoma patients.

The chain is assembled from TRBV7-8 and TRBJ2-7; the D gene identity is not certain. This TCR was sampled from a human donor with low-grade glioma or glioblastoma, undergoing nonglioma brain surgery, or in good health (not recorded which). The sample taken for sequencing was glioma tissue, nonneoplastic brain tissue, or PBMCs (not recorded which). The DNA sequence reads TGTGCCAGCAGCTTAGATAACCTCTACGAGCAGTACTTC. This gives the protein CASSLDNLYEQYF.